Sequencing of this TCR beta chain was carried out in a study of tumor-infiltrating lymphocytes in primary liver carcinoma (dated by TCRdb to the late 2010s). For context, the study as a whole: Of the five patients, three men and two women aged 30 to 69 years, four had hepatocellular carcinoma and one had combined HCC and intrahepatic cholangiocarcinoma. A total of roughly 35 specimens from 5 patients went through TCRbeta repertoire sequencing, namely 25 tumor regions, 5 adjacent noncancerous liver tissues and 5 peripheral blood samples. Samples yielded roughly 3.5 to 8 million productive TCRbeta reads; read depth did not differ significantly between tissue types. High reproducibility was observed for the technical replicate repertoires, with mean shared-clone rates around 0.89 and correlation coefficients above 0.95. Across five regions of each liver tumor, along with adjacent normal tissue and blood, the study brought together TCRbeta repertoire sequencing, expression microarrays and whole-exome sequencing. The five patients had tumors of stage T1-T3 N0M0, with maximum diameters ranging from about 4 to 11 cm. To link TCRbeta repertoire diversity with the local molecular phenotype, the approximately 24 tumor region samples were profiled using Agilent mRNA microarrays. Study-level results and caveats: Bulk unsorted samples precluded comparing CD4+ and CD8+ T cell repertoires. Only the TCR beta chain was sequenced, which likely underestimates true repertoire diversity because unpaired alpha chains were not captured. A significantly larger repertoire fraction was made up by the top 250 clones in tumors than in blood (p = 0.039). Repertoire overlap was higher between tumor regions (mean about 36%) than tumor-adjacent (around 17%) or tumor-blood (about 15%) pairs, consistent with antigen-driven expansion. The study included only four to six patients, and the authors note findings should be validated in a larger study. Only about 8-24% of top clones were found in all five regions of a tumor, suggesting spatial heterogeneity of tumor-infiltrating T cells.

Without any cell sorting, total RNA and DNA were co-extracted from approximately 22-30 mg of bulk tissue using the AllPrep DNA/RNA mini kit. Surgical resection was performed in China between 2015 and March 2016 on four to six patients with histopathologically diagnosed primary liver carcinoma. At the time of sampling, the patients had chronic HBV infection and had not received any treatment. Five spatially separated regions were sampled from each tumor: the superior, inferior, left-lateral and right-lateral poles, plus the tumor centre. According to histology, viable tumor cells made up more than 80% of every tumor sample. Fresh tumor and adjacent tissue pieces were bisected, with one half stored in RNAlater at -80 degrees C and the other half sent for histology. Looking up the germline V gene yields CDR1 MNHNS and CDR2 SASEGT. The CDR3 sequence holds 16 residues, the cysteine and phenylalanine included. This entry keeps only the CDR3 DNA: 48 bases, framed from base 1.

Using a constant-region primer and ProtoScript II reverse transcriptase, TCRbeta-specific cDNA was reverse-transcribed from 500 ng total RNA. Three nested multiplex PCR rounds, following a slightly modified ARM-PCR procedure, were used to build the TCRbeta libraries. The first two PCR rounds used multiplex TRBV1-TRBV30 forward primers with a Cbeta reverse primer, each for approximately 11 cycles. A final 25-cycle PCR with Deep VentR polymerase added sample barcodes and Illumina adapters. Before sequencing, amplicons of 200-500 bp were purified from gel using a QIAquick gel extraction kit. An Illumina HiSeq 2500 was used to sequence the TCRbeta amplicons, generating 250-bp paired-end reads. The authors processed their data as follows. Reads were quality-trimmed with Trimmomatic v0.33, and paired reads were merged with FLASH v1.2.11 to recover full CDR3 sequences. V, D and J germline segments were assigned to the rearranged TCRbeta sequences by MiGEC v1.2.1b. Clonotype statistics, along with Shannon-Wiener diversity indices, were calculated using VDJtools v1.0.0. To cut down on sampling bias, every analysis after diversity analysis relied on just the 250 most abundant clonotypes from each sample. TCRdb redid the processing of the public reads, applying fastp at Q25 and MiXCR, and retained in-frame beta chains. For every CDR3 protein sequence, its rows merge into one entry that carries the most common genes and DNA. TCRdb, not the authors, supplied the V and J calls. The sample table contains around 190,000 distinct CDR3 sequences; only one count was recorded for around 85% of them. Of the sample, 18% is held by the ten largest clones.

Comment on this clonotype: This receptor's antigen is unknown. An end of the junction does not agree with germline; a read error may underlie this.

Recombination connected TRBV6-1 to TRBJ1-4; perhaps TRBD1 is the D gene, with 5 bases matching. Sequenced material: tumor tissue from primary liver carcinoma. This TCR derives from a man aged 40-49 years with primary liver carcinoma and hepatitis B virus infection. The sequenced DNA: TGTGCCAGCATTGAAGCGGGGGTTGCAACTAATGAAAAATTGTTTTTT. Its protein product is CASIEAGVATNEKLFF.